Presented here are 11 T cell receptor beta chains from one specimen sequenced in a study of blood T cell repertoires in COVID-19. TCRdb's copy holds only in-frame clones and misses some; the assay was immunoSEQ multiplex PCR. The sample contains roughly 200,000 clones, around four fifths of which appear only once. The sample was peripheral blood. The source is a woman older than 75 with active or convalescent COVID-19.

This clone was seen once. The rearrangement joins TRBV5-1 to TRBJ2-7; 8 bases line up with TRBD2. The CDR3 spans 14 residues. CDR1 and CDR2 from the germline V gene are SGHRS and YFSETQ. With V trimmed by 3 bases and J by 4 bases, 6 bases remained unmatched. The CDR3 spells CASSSSGRGYEQYF. In DNA form, the CDR3 reads TGCGCCAGCAGCTCCTCCGGGAGGGGTTACGAGCAGTACTTC.

J is TRBJ2-2 and V is TRBV24-1, with TRBD2 as a possible D gene (5 bases). The CDR3 has 12 residues. Looked up from germline, CDR1 is KGHDR and CDR2 is SFDVKD. V was shortened by 5 bases and J by 7 bases, with 7 bases between the two germline ends. CDR3 DNA: TGTGCCACCAGTGGGGAGCTCGGGGAGCTGTTTTTT. This gives the protein CATSGELGELFF.

The gene calls are TRBV5-4 and TRBJ2-1, with 11 bases that match TRBD2. The CDR3 is 15 residues long. V shed 4 bases, J shed 8 bases, and the junction held 8 bases outside the gene matches. Germline-derived CDR1 and CDR2 are SGHNT and YYREEE (reference sequence). CDR3 sequence: CASSMGLAAVDEQFF. In DNA, the CDR3 is TGTGCCAGCAGCATGGGACTAGCGGCCGTTGATGAGCAGTTCTTC. Variable domain in full (rest from reference TRBV5-4 and TRBJ2-1): ETGVTQSPTHLIKTRGQQVTLRCSSQSGHNTVSWYQQALGQGPQFIFQYYREEENGRGNFPPRFSGLQFPNYSSELNVNALELDDSALYLCASSMGLAAVDEQFFGPGTRLTVL.

The V gene is TRBV3-1 (or the pseudogene TRBV3-2), the J gene TRBJ1-2; D may be TRBD1 (6 bases). Germline V CDR1 and CDR2: LGHDT, YNNKEL (reference sequence). This CDR3 is built from 15 residues. Trimming took 1 base from V and 3 from J, leaving 12 bases between them. CDR3 sequence reads: CASSQAQGLYYGYTF. The CDR3 DNA sequence: TGTGCCAGCAGCCAAGCGCAGGGGCTCTACTATGGCTACACCTTC.

This clone was counted only a few times. The chain carries TRBV6-1 and TRBJ1-1; D not resolved. The CDR3 contains 12 residues. Trimming pared 2 bases from V and 6 bases from J, leaving 7 bases between. Per germline, CDR1 MNHNS and CDR2 SASEGT. The chain's CDR3 is CASSERDAEAFF. The CDR3, as DNA: TGTGCCAGCAGTGAAAGAGATGCTGAAGCTTTCTTT.

V is TRBV18 and J is TRBJ2-7; TRBD2 might be the D (5 bases). The CDR3 length is 15 residues. V shed 1 base and J shed 2 bases, with 12 bases lying between them. Per the germline V gene, CDR1 is KGHSH and CDR2 is LQKENI. The CDR3, as DNA: TGTGCCAGCTCACCACAGGGAGTCCCCACCTACGAGCAGTACTTC. Its translation is CASSPQGVPTYEQYF.

The chain joins TRBV4-1 to TRBJ2-1; D may be TRBD1 (5 bases). Trimming left V 3 bases short and J 5 bases short, with 8 bases between. The V gene's germline CDR1 is MGHRA and CDR2 YSYEKL. CDR3 length: 13 amino acids. The CDR3 coding sequence is TGCGCCAGCAGCCAGACAGCTGACAATGAGCAGTTCTTC. As protein: CASSQTADNEQFF.

The gene calls are TRBV9 and TRBJ2-4, with TRBD1 identical over 10 bases. The V gene end was trimmed by 0 bases and the J gene end by 7 bases; junction bases not matched to a gene: 13. This CDR3 spans 18 amino acids. The germline V gene encodes CDR1 SGDLS and CDR2 YYNGEE. DNA for the CDR3: TGTGCCAGCAGCGTAGCCGGGGACAGGGGACTAGGGGCGAACATTCAGTACTTC. Translated, it gives CASSVAGDRGLGANIQYF.

The chain couples TRBV30 to TRBJ1-2; 10 nucleotides line up with TRBD1. V dropped 3 bases and J dropped 4; count of bases not matched to a gene: 23. The CDR3 loop spans 20 amino acids. Germline CDR1 is GTSNPN and CDR2 is SVGIG (reference sequence). CDR3 loop: CAWRAPRGEPGQGSGYGYTF. In nucleotides, the CDR3 is TGTGCCTGGAGGGCCCCCAGAGGAGAACCGGGACAGGGGTCCGGCTATGGCTACACCTTC.

This chain joins TRBV7-2 and TRBJ1-2; TRBD1 might be the D (6 bases). Between the trimmed V and J ends, which lost 2 bases and 2 bases, there was a span of 9 bases. The V gene's germline CDR1 is SGHTA and CDR2 FQGNSA. CDR3 size: 14 residues. CDR3 nucleotide sequence: TGTGCCAGCAGCTTATACGGACAGAACTATGGCTACACCTTC. Its translation: CASSLYGQNYGYTF.

This chain joins TRBV12-3 or TRBV12-4 and TRBJ1-5; the match to TRBD1 covers 7 bases. CDR3 length equals 13 residues. The V and J ends lost 6 bases and 3 bases, in that order; junction bases with no gene match: 2. The chain's CDR3 is CASRGQNNQPQHF. The CDR3, as DNA: TGTGCCAGCAGGGGACAGAACAATCAGCCCCAGCATTTT.